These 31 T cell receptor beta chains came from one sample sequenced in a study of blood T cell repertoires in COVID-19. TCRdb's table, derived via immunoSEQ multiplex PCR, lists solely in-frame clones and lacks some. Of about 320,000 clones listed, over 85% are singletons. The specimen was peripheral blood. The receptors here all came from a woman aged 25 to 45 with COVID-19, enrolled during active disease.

DNA for the CDR3: TGTGCCAGTAGTATCGACAGGGAATGGGGCTACACCTTC. Amino acid sequence: CASSIDREWGYTF. The chain combines TRBV19 with TRBJ1-2; 7 bases match TRBD1. The germline gives CDR1 LNHDA, CDR2 SQIVND (reference sequence). With 3 bases clipped from V and 8 bases from J, the junction kept 6 bases outside the gene matches. CDR3 length: 13 residues.

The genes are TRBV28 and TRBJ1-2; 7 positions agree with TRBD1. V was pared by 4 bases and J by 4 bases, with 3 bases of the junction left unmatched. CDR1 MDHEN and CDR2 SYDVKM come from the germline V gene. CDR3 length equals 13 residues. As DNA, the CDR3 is TGTGCCAGCAGTTCCGACAGGGCCTATGGCTACACCTTC. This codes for CASSSDRAYGYTF.

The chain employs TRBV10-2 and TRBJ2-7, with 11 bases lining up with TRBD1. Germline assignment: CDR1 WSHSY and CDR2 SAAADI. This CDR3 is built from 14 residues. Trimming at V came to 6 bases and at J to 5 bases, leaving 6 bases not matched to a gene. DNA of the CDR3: TGCGCCAGCAGGGACAGGGGGCGGGTCAACGAGCAGTACTTC. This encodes CASRDRGRVNEQYF.

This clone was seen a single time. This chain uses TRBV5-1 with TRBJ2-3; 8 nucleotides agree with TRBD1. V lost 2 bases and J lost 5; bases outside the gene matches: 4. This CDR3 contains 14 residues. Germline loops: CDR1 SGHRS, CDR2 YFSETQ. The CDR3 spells CASSFRGRKDTQYF. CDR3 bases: TGCGCCAGCAGCTTCAGGGGGCGCAAAGATACGCAGTATTTT.

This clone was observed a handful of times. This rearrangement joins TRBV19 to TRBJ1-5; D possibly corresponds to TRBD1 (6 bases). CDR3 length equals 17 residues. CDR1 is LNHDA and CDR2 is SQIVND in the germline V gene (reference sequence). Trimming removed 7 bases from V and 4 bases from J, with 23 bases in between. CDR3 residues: CASIPRGRGAVNQPQHF. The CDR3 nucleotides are TGTGCCAGTATTCCCAGAGGTCGGGGGGCGGTTAATCAGCCCCAGCATTTT.

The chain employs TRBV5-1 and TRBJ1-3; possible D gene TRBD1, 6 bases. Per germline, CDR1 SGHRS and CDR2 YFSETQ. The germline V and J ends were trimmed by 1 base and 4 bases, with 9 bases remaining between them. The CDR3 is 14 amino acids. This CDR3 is CASSLPGTGNTIYF. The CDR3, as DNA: TGCGCCAGCAGCTTGCCAGGGACAGGAAACACCATATATTTT. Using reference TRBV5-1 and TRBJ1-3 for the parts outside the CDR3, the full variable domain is KAGVTQTPRYLIKTRGQQVTLSCSPISGHRSVSWYQQTPGQGLQFLFEYFSETQRNKGNFPGRFSGRQFSNSRSEMNVSTLELGDSALYLCASSLPGTGNTIYFGEGSWLTVV.

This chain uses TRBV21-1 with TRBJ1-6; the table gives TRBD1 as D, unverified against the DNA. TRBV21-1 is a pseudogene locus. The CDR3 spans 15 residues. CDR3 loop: CASSKLDRGDSPLHF. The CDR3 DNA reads TGTGCCAGCAGCAAACTCGACAGGGGAGATTCACCCCTCCACTTT.

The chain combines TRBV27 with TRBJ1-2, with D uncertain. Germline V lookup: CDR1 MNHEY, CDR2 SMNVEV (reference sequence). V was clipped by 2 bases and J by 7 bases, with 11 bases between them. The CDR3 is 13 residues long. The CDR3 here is CASSLVGSVGYTF. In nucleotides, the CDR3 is TGTGCCAGCAGTTTAGTGGGGAGTGTTGGCTACACCTTC.

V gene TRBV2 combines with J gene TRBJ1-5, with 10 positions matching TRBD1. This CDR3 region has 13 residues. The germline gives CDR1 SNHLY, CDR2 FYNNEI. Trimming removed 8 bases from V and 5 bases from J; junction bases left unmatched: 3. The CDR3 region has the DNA TGTGCCAGCGGAGGGACAGGGGATCAGCCCCAGCATTTT. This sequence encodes CASGGTGDQPQHF.

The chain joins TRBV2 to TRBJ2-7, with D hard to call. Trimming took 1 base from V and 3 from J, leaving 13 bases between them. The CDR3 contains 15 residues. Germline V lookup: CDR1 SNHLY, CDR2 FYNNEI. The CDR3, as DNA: TGTGCCAGCAGTGAAGGTACAGTCTACCTCTACGAGCAGTACTTC. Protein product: CASSEGTVYLYEQYF. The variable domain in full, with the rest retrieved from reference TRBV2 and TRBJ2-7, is EPEVTQTPSHQVTQMGQEVILRCVPISNHLYFYWYRQILGQKVEFLVSFYNNEISEKSEIFDDQFSVERPDGSNFTLKIRSTKLEDSAMYFCASSEGTVYLYEQYFGPGTRLTVT.

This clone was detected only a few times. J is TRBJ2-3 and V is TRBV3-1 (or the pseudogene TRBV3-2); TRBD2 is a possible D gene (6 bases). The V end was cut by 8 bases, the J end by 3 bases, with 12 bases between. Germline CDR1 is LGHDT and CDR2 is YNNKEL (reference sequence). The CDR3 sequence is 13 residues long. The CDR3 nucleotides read TGTGCCAGCTGCGGGGCTCTAACAGATACGCAGTATTTT. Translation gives CASCGALTDTQYF.

Written as DNA, the CDR3 is TGTGCCAGCAGCTTCCAACTTGGACTAGCGGGGGCACTCGCCTACGAGCAGTACTTC. Translated: CASSFQLGLAGALAYEQYF. This chain uses TRBV13 with TRBJ2-7; 13 positions agree with TRBD2. Germline CDR1 is PRHDT and CDR2 is FYEKMQ (reference sequence). This CDR3 is 19 amino acids long. The V and J ends lost 3 bases and 2 bases, in that order; junction bases with no gene match: 13.

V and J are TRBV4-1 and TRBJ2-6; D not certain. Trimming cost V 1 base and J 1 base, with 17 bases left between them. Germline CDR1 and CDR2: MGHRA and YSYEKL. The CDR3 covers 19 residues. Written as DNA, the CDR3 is TGCGCCAGCAGCCAAGGACACTTTACCGGTAGGTCTGGGGCCAACGTCCTGACTTTC. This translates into CASSQGHFTGRSGANVLTF.

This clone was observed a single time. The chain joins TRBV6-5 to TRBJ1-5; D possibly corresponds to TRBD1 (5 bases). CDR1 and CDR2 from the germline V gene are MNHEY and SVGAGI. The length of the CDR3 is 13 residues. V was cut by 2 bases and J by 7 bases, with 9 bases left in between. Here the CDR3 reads CASSYRGGQPQHF. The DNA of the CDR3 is TGTGCCAGCAGTTACAGGGGCGGCCAGCCCCAGCATTTT.

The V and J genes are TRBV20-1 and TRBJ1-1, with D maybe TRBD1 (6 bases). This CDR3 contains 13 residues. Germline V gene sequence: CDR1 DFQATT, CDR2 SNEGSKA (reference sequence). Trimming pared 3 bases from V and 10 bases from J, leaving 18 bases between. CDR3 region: CSASRISGAGAFF. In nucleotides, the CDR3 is TGCAGTGCTAGTCGTATTTCAGGGGCGGGAGCTTTCTTT.

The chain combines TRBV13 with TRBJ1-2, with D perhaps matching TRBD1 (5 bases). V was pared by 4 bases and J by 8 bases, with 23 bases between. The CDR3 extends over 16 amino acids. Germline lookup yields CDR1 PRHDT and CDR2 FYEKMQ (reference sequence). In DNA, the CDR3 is TGTGCCAGCAGCTACCCCGCCCGAGGACACCAGGGAGGCTACACCTTC. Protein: CASSYPARGHQGGYTF.

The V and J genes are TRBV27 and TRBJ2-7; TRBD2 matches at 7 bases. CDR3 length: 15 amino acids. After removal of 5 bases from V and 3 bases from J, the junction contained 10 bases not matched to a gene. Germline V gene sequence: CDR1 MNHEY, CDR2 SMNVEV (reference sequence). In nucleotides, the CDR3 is TGTGCCAGCAGTCCACAAGCGGGGCAAAACTACGAGCAGTACTTC. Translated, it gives CASSPQAGQNYEQYF.

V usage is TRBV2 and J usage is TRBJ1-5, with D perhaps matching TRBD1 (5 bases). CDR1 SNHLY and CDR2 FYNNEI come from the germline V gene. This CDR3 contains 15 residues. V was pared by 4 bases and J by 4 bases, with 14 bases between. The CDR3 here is CASSVLGGGNQPQHF. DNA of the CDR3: TGTGCCAGCAGTGTCCTGGGGGGAGGGAATCAGCCCCAGCATTTT.

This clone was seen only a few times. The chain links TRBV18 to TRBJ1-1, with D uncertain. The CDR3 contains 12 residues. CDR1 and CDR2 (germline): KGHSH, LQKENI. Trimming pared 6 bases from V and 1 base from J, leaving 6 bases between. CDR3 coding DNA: TGTGCCAGCTCCACCAGGAACACTGAAGCTTTCTTT. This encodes CASSTRNTEAFF.

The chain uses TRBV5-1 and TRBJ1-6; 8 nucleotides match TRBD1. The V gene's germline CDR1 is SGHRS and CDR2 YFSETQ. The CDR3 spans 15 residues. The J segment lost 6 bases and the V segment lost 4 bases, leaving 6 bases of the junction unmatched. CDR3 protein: CASSPQGAFNSPLHF. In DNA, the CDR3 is TGCGCCAGCAGCCCGCAGGGGGCTTTTAATTCACCCCTCCACTTT.

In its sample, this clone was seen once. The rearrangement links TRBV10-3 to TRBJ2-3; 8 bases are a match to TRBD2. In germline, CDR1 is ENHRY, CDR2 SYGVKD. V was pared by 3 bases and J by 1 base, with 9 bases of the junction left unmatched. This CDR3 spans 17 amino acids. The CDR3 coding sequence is TGTGCCATCAGTGATTTACTTCTAGCGGGCCGCACAGATACGCAGTATTTT. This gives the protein CAISDLLLAGRTDTQYF.

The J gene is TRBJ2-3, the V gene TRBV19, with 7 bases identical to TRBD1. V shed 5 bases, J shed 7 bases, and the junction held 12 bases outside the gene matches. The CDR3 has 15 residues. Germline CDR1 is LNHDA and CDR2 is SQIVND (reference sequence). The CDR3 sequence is CASSSDRAPVNTQYF. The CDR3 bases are TGTGCCAGTAGTTCAGACAGGGCTCCTGTGAATACGCAGTATTTT.

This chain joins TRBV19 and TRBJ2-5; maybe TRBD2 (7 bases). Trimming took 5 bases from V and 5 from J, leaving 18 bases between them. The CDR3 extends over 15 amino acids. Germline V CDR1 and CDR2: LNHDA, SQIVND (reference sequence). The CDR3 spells CASSLVGGQRETQYF. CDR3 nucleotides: TGTGCCAGTAGTTTAGTCGGGGGGCAGCGGGAGACCCAGTACTTC.

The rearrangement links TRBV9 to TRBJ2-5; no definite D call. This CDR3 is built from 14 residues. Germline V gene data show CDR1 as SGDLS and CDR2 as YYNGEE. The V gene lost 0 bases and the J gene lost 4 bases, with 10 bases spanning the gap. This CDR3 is CASSVGGPGETQYF. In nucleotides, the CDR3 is TGTGCCAGCAGCGTAGGAGGTCCGGGAGAGACCCAGTACTTC.

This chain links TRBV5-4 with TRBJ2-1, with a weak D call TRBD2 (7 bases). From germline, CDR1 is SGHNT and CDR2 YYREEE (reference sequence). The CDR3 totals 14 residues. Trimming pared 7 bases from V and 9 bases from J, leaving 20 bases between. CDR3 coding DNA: TGTGCCAGCGCCCAAATTGGGGGGGGCGCTGAGCAGTTCTTC. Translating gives CASAQIGGGAEQFF.

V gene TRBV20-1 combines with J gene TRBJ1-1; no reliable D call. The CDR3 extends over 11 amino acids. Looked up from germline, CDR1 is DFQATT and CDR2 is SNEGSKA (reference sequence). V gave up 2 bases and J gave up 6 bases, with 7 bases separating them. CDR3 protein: CSARNFAEAFF. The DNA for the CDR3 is TGCAGTGCTAGAAACTTCGCTGAAGCTTTCTTT.

The CDR3 DNA reads TGTGCCAGCAGTCCGGGACAGGGGCCGGATGAACTGTTTTTT. The encoded protein is CASSPGQGPDELFF. The rearrangement joins TRBV28 to TRBJ1-4; 10 bases are a match to TRBD1. The CDR3 is 14 residues long. The V and J ends lost 5 bases and 12 bases, in that order; junction bases with no gene match: 9. Germline CDR1 MDHEN, CDR2 SYDVKM.

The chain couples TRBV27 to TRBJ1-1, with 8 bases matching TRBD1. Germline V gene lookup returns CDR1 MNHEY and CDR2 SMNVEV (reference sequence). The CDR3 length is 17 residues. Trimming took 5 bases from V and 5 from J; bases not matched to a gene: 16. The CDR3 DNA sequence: TGTGCCAGCAGTCCTACCTTCCCCCGGACAGGGAGGACTGAAGCTTTCTTT. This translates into CASSPTFPRTGRTEAFF.

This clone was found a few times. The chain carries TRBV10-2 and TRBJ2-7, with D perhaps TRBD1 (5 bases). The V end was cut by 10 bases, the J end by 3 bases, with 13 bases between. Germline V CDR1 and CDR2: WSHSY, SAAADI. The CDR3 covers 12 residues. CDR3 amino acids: CATQDMRYEQYF. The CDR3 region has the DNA TGCGCCACGCAGGACATGCGCTACGAGCAGTACTTC.

CDR3 region: CASSLVQTNYGYTF. The CDR3, as DNA: TGTGCCAGCAGCTTAGTACAGACTAACTATGGCTACACCTTC. The J gene is TRBJ1-2, the V gene TRBV7-9; D remains unclear. The CDR3 totals 14 residues. V lost 1 base, J lost 0 bases, and 6 bases lay in between. CDR1 and CDR2 (germline): SEHNR, FQNEAQ (reference sequence).

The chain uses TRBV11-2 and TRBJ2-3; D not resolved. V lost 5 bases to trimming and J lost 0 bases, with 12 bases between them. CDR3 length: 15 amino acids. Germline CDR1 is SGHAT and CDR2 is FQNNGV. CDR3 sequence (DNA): TGTGCCAGCAGCCCACCACACCGTAGCACAGATACGCAGTATTTT. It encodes CASSPPHRSTDTQYF.